Listed here are 26 T cell receptor beta chains from one sample, sequenced in a study of blood T cell repertoires in COVID-19. Sequenced by immunoSEQ multiplex PCR; TCRdb stores in-frame clones only, minus some. The sample consists of under 45,000 clones, about three quarters of them appearing once. The material sequenced was peripheral blood. Receptor source: a man between 60 and 75 years old with active COVID-19.

V gene TRBV28 combines with J gene TRBJ1-1, with D maybe TRBD1 (5 bases). Germline V gene sequence: CDR1 MDHEN, CDR2 SYDVKM. V lost 1 base, J lost 4 bases, and 7 bases lay in between. The CDR3 length is 13 residues. The CDR3 DNA sequence: TGTGCCAGCAGTTTATCGGGGGGCACTGAAGCTTTCTTT. Its translation is CASSLSGGTEAFF.

The chain joins TRBV7-8 to TRBJ2-5; a possible D gene is TRBD2 (6 bases). CDR1 is SGHVS, CDR2 FQNEAQ, per germline. The CDR3 sequence is 14 residues long. The V gene lost 1 base and the J gene lost 5 bases, with 11 bases spanning the gap. CDR3 bases: TGTGCCAGCAGCTTAGTGCGCGGGGAGGAGACCCAGTACTTC. As protein: CASSLVRGEETQYF.

The CDR3: CASSPDSPLANYGYTF. The CDR3, as DNA: TGTGCCAGCTCACCCGACAGCCCCCTAGCTAACTATGGCTACACCTTC. The chain couples TRBV18 to TRBJ1-2; tentatively, D is TRBD1 (5 bases). Germline V lookup: CDR1 KGHSH, CDR2 LQKENI. The V end lost 3 bases, the J end lost 0 bases, and 14 bases lay between the germline ends. This CDR3 has 16 amino acids. The full variable domain, completed using reference TRBV18 and TRBJ1-2, is NAGVMQNPRHLVRRRGQEARLRCSPMKGHSHVYWYRQLPEEGLKFMVYLQKENIIDESGMPKERFSAEFPKEGPSILRIQQVVRGDSAAYFCASSPDSPLANYGYTFGSGTRLTVV.

The chain uses TRBV6-4 and TRBJ2-3; D perhaps matches TRBD2 (6 bases). Germline CDR1 and CDR2: MRHNA and SNTAGT. Trimming took off 2 bases at V and 6 bases at J, with 9 bases between the two ends. The CDR3 is 13 residues long. As DNA, the CDR3 is TGTGCCAGCAGTGACACGGAGGGGGATACGCAGTATTTT. Protein: CASSDTEGDTQYF.

The chain couples TRBV11-3 to TRBJ2-7; D is possibly TRBD1 (5 bases). This CDR3 contains 13 residues. Germline CDR1 and CDR2: SGHNT and YENEEA. V lost 5 bases, J lost 1 base, and 9 bases lay in between. CDR3 loop: CASSAQDSYEQYF. CDR3 nucleotides: TGTGCCAGCAGCGCACAGGATTCCTACGAGCAGTACTTC.

The J gene is TRBJ1-2, the V gene TRBV19; D might be TRBD1 (6 bases). Trimming took 5 bases from V and 4 from J, leaving 17 bases between them. Germline assignment: CDR1 LNHDA and CDR2 SQIVND (reference sequence). CDR3 length equals 15 residues. CDR3 protein: CASSVGQWIGYGYTF. As DNA, the CDR3 is TGTGCCAGTAGTGTCGGACAGTGGATAGGCTATGGCTACACCTTC.

The CDR3 reads CASSFSGSSPEQYF. Here the CDR3 DNA reads TGTGCCAGCAGCTTTAGCGGGTCGTCGCCCGAGCAGTACTTC. This chain joins TRBV11-3 and TRBJ2-7; TRBD2 agrees at 7 bases. Unmatched junction bases numbered 8, after V lost 3 bases and J lost 6 bases. This CDR3 is 14 amino acids long. Germline V gives CDR1 SGHNT, CDR2 YENEEA.

This chain links TRBV7-9 with TRBJ1-2; no clear D gene. This CDR3 has 15 residues. Germline assignment: CDR1 SEHNR and CDR2 FQNEAQ (reference sequence). Trimming took 1 base from V and 4 from J, leaving 13 bases between them. The CDR3 sequence: CASSLEVSAFYGYTF. The DNA of the CDR3 is TGTGCCAGCAGCTTAGAAGTCAGCGCGTTCTATGGCTACACCTTC.

The V and J genes are TRBV4-1 and TRBJ2-2; D unclear. The CDR3 totals 16 residues. The germline V gene has CDR1 MGHRA and CDR2 YSYEKL. Trimming shortened V by 1 base and J by 7 bases, and 16 bases separated the two germline ends. The CDR3 nucleotides are TGCGCCAGCAGCCAAGCCGGTGCCCCCGAAGTCGGGGAGCTGTTTTTT. Amino acids: CASSQAGAPEVGELFF.

V is TRBV4-1 and J is TRBJ2-7, with 11 bases aligning to TRBD2. The CDR3 is made up of 15 amino acids. Germline CDR1 is MGHRA and CDR2 is YSYEKL. V lost 3 bases to trimming and J lost 4 bases; unmatched junction nucleotides: 5. The CDR3, as DNA: TGCGCCAGCAGCCAGCCCACTAGCGGGGGTTACGAGCAGTACTTC. Its translation: CASSQPTSGGYEQYF.

V usage is TRBV4-3 and J usage is TRBJ1-3, with D uncertain. Trimming shortened V by 0 bases and J by 0 bases, and 18 bases separated the two germline ends. Per germline, CDR1 LGHNA and CDR2 YSLEER. The CDR3 has 19 amino acids. Written as DNA, the CDR3 is TGCGCCAGCAGCCAAGAACCCAGCGGGCAGGCCCTCTCTGGAAACACCATATATTTT. Amino acid sequence: CASSQEPSGQALSGNTIYF.

The chain joins TRBV5-1 to TRBJ2-1; TRBD2 matches 14 bases. There are 16 residues in the CDR3. From germline, CDR1 is SGHRS and CDR2 YFSETQ. V was clipped by 3 bases and J by 7 bases; unmatched bases: 6. The CDR3 region is CASSYNRLAGGNEQFF. The CDR3 nucleotides read TGCGCCAGCAGCTACAATCGACTAGCGGGAGGGAATGAGCAGTTCTTC.

This clone has a single count. One end of the junction does not line up with germline, which may come from a read error. The J gene is TRBJ1-2, the V gene TRBV6-5; 8 bases fit TRBD1. Germline V gene sequence: CDR1 MNHEY, CDR2 SVGAGI. CDR3 size: 14 residues. The CDR3 loop reads CASSYSGDRLPQGF. CDR3 nucleotide sequence: TGTGCCAGCAGTTACTCGGGGGACAGGCTTCCCCAGGGCTTC.

This clone was picked up a small number of times. This chain joins TRBV6-4 and TRBJ1-2; D ambiguous. Per the germline V gene, CDR1 is MRHNA and CDR2 is SNTAGT. The CDR3 spans 13 residues. The V gene lost 0 bases and the J gene lost 7 bases, with 9 bases spanning the gap. The CDR3 DNA is TGTGCCAGCAGTGACTCACTGGTTGGTGGCTACACCTTC. Residues: CASSDSLVGGYTF.

In its sample, this clone was seen a few times. The chain uses TRBV7-9 and TRBJ2-7, with D hard to call. The V gene lost 1 base and the J gene lost 6 bases, with 7 bases spanning the gap. The CDR3 contains 12 residues. Looked up from germline, CDR1 is SEHNR and CDR2 is FQNEAQ (reference sequence). The CDR3 DNA follows: TGTGCCAGCAGCTTAGGTGTCTCCGAGCAGTACTTC. Protein sequence: CASSLGVSEQYF.

This sequence joins TRBV28 and TRBJ1-3; no reliable D call. Trimming removed 10 bases from V and 7 bases from J, with 17 bases in between. The CDR3 is 13 residues long. Germline V gene sequence: CDR1 MDHEN, CDR2 SYDVKM. This CDR3 is CAIQRAGWNTIYF. In DNA, the CDR3 is TGTGCCATCCAAAGGGCGGGGTGGAACACCATATATTTT.

The CDR3 protein is CASSPRDRGYTGELFF. The CDR3 DNA reads as TGTGCCAGCAGCCCCCGGGACAGGGGGTACACCGGGGAGCTGTTTTTT. The rearrangement joins TRBV3-1 (or the pseudogene TRBV3-2) to TRBJ2-2; 11 positions agree with TRBD1. The CDR3 totals 16 residues. Germline lookup yields CDR1 LGHDT and CDR2 YNNKEL (reference sequence). Trimming at V came to 4 bases and at J to 3 bases, leaving 4 bases not matched to a gene.

This clone occurred a few times. The genes are TRBV6-4 and TRBJ2-5, with D tentatively TRBD2 (5 bases). CDR1 MRHNA and CDR2 SNTAGT come from the germline V gene. Trimming pared 6 bases from V and 2 bases from J, leaving 16 bases between. CDR3 length: 15 residues. This CDR3 reads CASSRGIGPQETQYF. CDR3 bases: TGTGCCAGCAGCCGAGGGATCGGGCCACAAGAGACCCAGTACTTC.

The CDR3: CASSLGASGGQETQYF. CDR3 bases: TGTGCCAGCAGCTTGGGGGCTAGCGGGGGCCAAGAGACCCAGTACTTC. The genes are TRBV5-4 and TRBJ2-5; TRBD2 agrees at 10 bases. The CDR3 length is 16 residues. V lost 0 bases to trimming and J lost 1 base; unmatched junction nucleotides: 3. The germline V gene encodes CDR1 SGHNT and CDR2 YYREEE (reference sequence).

CDR3 amino acids: CASSGTSGRSAGANVLTF. The CDR3 coding sequence is TGCGCCAGCAGCGGGACTAGCGGGAGATCTGCCGGGGCCAACGTCCTGACTTTC. This sequence joins TRBV5-1 and TRBJ2-6; 14 nucleotides align to TRBD2. The CDR3 consists of 18 residues. With V trimmed by 4 bases and J by 4 bases, 7 bases remained unmatched. The germline gives CDR1 SGHRS, CDR2 YFSETQ. The full variable domain, its missing parts supplied by reference TRBV5-1 and TRBJ2-6, is KAGVTQTPRYLIKTRGQQVTLSCSPISGHRSVSWYQQTPGQGLQFLFEYFSETQRNKGNFPGRFSGRQFSNSRSEMNVSTLELGDSALYLCASSGTSGRSAGANVLTFGAGSRLTVL.

The genes are TRBV18 and TRBJ1-3; tentative D call: TRBD1 (5 bases). The V end lost 2 bases, the J end lost 0 bases, and 8 bases lay between the germline ends. This CDR3 is built from 15 residues. Germline assignment: CDR1 KGHSH and CDR2 LQKENI. The CDR3 loop reads CASSPTGDSGNTIYF. Written as DNA, the CDR3 is TGTGCCAGCTCACCAACAGGTGACTCTGGAAACACCATATATTTT.

The rearrangement joins TRBV5-1 to TRBJ2-1; 7 nucleotides align to TRBD2. CDR1 is SGHRS, CDR2 YFSETQ, per germline. V was clipped by 2 bases and J by 7 bases; unmatched bases: 3. This CDR3 contains 13 residues. CDR3 loop: CASSLEAGNEQFF. The CDR3 bases are TGCGCCAGCAGCTTAGAAGCGGGGAATGAGCAGTTCTTC.

This chain links TRBV28 with TRBJ1-1; 9 nucleotides match TRBD1. The CDR3 contains 17 residues. CDR1 is MDHEN and CDR2 is SYDVKM in the germline V gene. Losses at the gene ends were 5 bases for V and 7 bases for J; bases not matched to a gene: 17. CDR3 residues: CASSPPNPGTGWNEAFF. DNA of the CDR3: TGTGCCAGCAGTCCACCCAATCCCGGGACAGGGTGGAATGAAGCTTTCTTT.

This clone was detected only once. This chain joins TRBV7-2 and TRBJ2-5; tentatively, D is TRBD1 (8 bases). The CDR3 is 15 residues long. Trimming stripped 5 bases from V and 5 bases from J, with 18 bases between. CDR1 and CDR2 from the germline V gene are SGHTA and FQGNSA. The CDR3 region is CASSQTGGVGETQYF. In nucleotides, the CDR3 is TGTGCCAGCAGCCAAACAGGGGGGGTCGGGGAGACCCAGTACTTC.

This chain connects TRBV19 to TRBJ2-2; TRBD2 is a possible D gene (5 bases). V lost 3 bases and J 5 bases, leaving 10 bases between the germline ends. Germline loops: CDR1 LNHDA, CDR2 SQIVND (reference sequence). The CDR3 length is 14 residues. DNA of the CDR3: TGTGCCAGTAGTATCCTAGCTTCAACCGGGGAGCTGTTTTTT. This encodes CASSILASTGELFF.

V and J are TRBV6-5 and TRBJ2-1; a weak D match, TRBD2 (6 bases). V was trimmed by 6 bases and J by 5 bases, leaving 14 bases between them. Germline CDR1 is MNHEY and CDR2 is SVGAGI. This CDR3 has 14 residues. CDR3 residues: CASSDFGGDNEQFF. The CDR3, as DNA: TGTGCCAGCAGCGACTTTGGCGGGGACAATGAGCAGTTCTTC.